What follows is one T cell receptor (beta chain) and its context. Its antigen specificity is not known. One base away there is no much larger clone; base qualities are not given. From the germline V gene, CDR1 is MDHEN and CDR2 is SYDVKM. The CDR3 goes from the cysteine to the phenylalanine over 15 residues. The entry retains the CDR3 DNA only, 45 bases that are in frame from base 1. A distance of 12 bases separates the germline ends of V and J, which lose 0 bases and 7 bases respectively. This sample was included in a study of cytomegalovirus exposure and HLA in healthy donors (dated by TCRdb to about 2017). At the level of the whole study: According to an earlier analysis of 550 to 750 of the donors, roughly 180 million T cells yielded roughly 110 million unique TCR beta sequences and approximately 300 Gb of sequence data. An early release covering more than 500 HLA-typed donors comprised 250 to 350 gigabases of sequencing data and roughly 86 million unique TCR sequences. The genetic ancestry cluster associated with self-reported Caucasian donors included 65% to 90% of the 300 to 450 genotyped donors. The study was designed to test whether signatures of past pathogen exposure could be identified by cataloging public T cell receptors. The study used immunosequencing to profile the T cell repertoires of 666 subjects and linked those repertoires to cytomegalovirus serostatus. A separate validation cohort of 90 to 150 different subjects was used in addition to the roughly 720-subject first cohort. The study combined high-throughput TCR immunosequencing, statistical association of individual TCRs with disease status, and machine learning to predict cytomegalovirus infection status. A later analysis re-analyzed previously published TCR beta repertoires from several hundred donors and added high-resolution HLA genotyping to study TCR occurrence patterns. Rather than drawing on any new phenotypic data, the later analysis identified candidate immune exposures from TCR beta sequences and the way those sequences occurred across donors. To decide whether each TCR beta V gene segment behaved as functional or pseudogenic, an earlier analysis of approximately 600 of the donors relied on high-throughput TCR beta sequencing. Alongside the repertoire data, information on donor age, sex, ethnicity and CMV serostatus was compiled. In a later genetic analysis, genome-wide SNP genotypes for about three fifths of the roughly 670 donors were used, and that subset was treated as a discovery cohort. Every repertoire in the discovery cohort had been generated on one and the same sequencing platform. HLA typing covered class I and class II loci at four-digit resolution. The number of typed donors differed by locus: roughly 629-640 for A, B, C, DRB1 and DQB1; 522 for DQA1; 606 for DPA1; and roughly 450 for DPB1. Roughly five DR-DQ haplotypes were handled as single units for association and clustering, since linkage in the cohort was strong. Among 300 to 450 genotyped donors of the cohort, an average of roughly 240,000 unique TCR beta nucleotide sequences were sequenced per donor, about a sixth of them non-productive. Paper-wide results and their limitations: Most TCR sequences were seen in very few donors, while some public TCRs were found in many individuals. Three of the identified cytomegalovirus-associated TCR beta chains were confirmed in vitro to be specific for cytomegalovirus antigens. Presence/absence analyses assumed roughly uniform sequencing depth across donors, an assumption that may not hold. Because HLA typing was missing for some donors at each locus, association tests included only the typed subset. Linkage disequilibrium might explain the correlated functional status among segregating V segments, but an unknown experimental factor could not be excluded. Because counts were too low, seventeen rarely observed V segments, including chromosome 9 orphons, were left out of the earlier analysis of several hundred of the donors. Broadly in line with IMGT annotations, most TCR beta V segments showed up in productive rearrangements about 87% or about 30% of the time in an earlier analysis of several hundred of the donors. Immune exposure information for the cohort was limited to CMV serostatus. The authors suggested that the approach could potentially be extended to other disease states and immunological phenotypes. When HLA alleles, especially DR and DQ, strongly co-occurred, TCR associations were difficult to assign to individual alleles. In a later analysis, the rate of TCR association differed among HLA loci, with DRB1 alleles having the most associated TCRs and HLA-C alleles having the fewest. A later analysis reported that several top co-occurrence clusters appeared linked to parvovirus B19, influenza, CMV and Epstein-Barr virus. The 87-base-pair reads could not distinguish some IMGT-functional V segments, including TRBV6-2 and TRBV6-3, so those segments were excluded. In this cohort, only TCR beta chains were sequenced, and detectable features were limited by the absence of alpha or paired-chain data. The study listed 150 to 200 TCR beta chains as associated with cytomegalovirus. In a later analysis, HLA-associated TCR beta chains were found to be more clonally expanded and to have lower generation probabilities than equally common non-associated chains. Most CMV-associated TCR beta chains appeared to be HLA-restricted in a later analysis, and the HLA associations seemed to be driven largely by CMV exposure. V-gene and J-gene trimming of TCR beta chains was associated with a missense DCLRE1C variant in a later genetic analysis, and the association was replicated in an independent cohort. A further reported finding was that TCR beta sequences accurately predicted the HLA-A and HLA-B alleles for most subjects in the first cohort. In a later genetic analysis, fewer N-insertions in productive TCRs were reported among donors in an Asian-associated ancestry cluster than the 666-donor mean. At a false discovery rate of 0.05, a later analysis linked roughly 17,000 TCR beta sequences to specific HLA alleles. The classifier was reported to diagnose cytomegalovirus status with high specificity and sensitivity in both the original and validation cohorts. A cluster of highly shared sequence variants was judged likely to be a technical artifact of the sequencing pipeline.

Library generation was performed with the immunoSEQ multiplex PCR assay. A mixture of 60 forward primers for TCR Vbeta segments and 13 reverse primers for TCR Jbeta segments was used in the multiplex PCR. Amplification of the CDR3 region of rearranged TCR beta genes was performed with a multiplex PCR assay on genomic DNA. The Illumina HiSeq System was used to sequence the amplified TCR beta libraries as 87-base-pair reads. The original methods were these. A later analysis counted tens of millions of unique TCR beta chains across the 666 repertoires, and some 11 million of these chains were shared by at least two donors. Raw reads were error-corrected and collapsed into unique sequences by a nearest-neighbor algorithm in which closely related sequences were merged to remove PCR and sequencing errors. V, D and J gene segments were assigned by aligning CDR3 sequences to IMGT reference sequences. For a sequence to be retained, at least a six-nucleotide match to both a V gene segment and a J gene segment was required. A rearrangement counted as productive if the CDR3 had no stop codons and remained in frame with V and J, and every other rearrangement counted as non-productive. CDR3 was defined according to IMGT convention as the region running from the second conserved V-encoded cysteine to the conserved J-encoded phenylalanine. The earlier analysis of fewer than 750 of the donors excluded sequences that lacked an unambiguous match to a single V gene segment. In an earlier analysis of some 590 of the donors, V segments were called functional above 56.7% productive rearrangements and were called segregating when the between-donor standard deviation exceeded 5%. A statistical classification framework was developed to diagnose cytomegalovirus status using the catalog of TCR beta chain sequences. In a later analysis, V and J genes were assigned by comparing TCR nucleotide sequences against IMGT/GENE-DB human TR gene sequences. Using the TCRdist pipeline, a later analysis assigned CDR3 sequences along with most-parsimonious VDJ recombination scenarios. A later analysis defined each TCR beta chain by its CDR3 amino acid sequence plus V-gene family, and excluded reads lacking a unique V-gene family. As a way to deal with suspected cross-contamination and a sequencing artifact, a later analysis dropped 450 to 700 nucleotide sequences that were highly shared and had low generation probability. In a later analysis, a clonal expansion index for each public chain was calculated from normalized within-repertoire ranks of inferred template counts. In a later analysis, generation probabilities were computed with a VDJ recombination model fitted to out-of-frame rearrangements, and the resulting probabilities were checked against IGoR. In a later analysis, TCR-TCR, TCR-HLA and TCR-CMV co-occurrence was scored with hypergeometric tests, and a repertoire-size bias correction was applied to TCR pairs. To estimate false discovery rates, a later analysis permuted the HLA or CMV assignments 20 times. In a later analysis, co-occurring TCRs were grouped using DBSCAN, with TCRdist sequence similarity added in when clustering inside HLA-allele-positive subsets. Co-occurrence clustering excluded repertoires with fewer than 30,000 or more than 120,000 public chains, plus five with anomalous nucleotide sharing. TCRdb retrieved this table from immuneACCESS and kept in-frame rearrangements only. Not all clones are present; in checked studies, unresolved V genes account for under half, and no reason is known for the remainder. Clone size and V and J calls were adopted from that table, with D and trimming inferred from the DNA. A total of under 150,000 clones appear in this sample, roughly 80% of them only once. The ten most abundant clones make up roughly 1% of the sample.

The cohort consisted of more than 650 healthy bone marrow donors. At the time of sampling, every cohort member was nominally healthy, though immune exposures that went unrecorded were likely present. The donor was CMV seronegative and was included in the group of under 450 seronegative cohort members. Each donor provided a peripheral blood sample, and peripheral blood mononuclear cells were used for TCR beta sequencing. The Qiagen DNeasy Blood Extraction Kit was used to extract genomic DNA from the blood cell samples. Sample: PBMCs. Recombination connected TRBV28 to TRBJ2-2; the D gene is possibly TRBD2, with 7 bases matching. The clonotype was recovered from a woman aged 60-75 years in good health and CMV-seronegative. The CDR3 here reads CASSLWRGHDGELFF. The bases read TGTGCCAGCAGTTTATGGCGGGGGCATGACGGGGAGCTGTTTTTT.